This TCR beta chain was recorded in a study of tumor-infiltrating lymphocytes in primary liver carcinoma. CDR3 length: 15 residues. Germline V gives CDR1 SEHNR, CDR2 FQNEAQ (reference sequence). Trimming stripped 0 bases from V and 4 bases from J, with 12 bases between. This clonotype was seen many times. TCR beta cDNA came from roughly 550 ng total RNA, primed with a constant-region primer. It was through three nested multiplex PCR rounds of slightly modified ARM-PCR that TCR beta libraries arose. Both of the initial two PCR rounds ran for approximately 10 cycles and employed TRBV1-TRBV30 forward primers alongside a C-beta reverse primer. TCRdb re-called the multiplex PCR reads through MiXCR, storing one row per CDR3 protein. The sample shows about 120,000 distinct CDR3 sequences, around two thirds of them seen only once. Extraction of RNA together with DNA used about 17-31 mg of unsorted bulk tissue.

Sequenced: tumor-adjacent normal liver tissue. This receptor was identified in a woman in her sixties with primary liver carcinoma and hepatitis B virus infection. This chain joins TRBV7-9 and TRBJ1-2; no clear D gene. The CDR3 DNA sequence: TGTGCCAGCAGCTTAGCGATGGCAGCCACCTATGGCTACACCTTC. As protein: CASSLAMAATYGYTF.